The source of this TCR beta chain is a study of regulatory T cells in long-lasting Graves disease. Turning to the study itself: Those Graves' patients who were newly diagnosed had been on antithyroid drugs under 3 months. General observations from the study: TCR diversity in persistent Graves' patients was below that of newly diagnosed ones. Blood alone, not thyroid tissue, was studied.

Documented time point: newly diagnosed GD, antithyroid drugs for less than 3 months. RNA from PBMCs was the source of the TCR library. This clonotype has ten or more counts. Antigen unknown. Per germline, CDR1 DFQATT and CDR2 SNEGSKA (reference sequence). The CDR3 extends over 14 amino acids. V was shortened by 1 base and J by 3 bases, with 12 bases between the two germline ends. TCR beta libraries were built with iRepertoire HTBI primers and Arm-PCR of CDR3 regions. TCRdb independently ran MiXCR on the multiplex PCR reads; one entry per CDR3 protein. The sample holds about 320,000 distinct CDR3 sequences, about a sixth seen once.

This clonotype was sampled from a female donor with Graves disease. The chain combines TRBV20-1 with TRBJ1-1, with D tentatively TRBD1 (5 bases). Sequencing was performed on peripheral blood mononuclear cells (PBMCs), taken at new diagnosis, from a patient treated with antithyroid drugs. The CDR3 bases are TGCAGTGCTAGAGTGGGAGGACAAGACACTGAAGCTTTCTTT. Amino acids: CSARVGGQDTEAFF.